The 13 T cell receptor beta chains given below trace back to one sample, sequenced in a study of CD8+CD57+ T cells in acquired aplastic anemia. It was genomic DNA that served as the template for profiling TCR beta VDJ and CDR3. TCRdb recomputed calls from the reads with MiXCR, one row per CDR3 protein. This table has hundreds of thousands of distinct CDR3 sequences, less than 85% appearing once. Patients sequenced had flow cytometry evidence of CD8+CD57+ cell expansion. The sequencing input was sorted CD4+, CD8+, or CD8+CD57+ T cells (not recorded which) from PBMCs. These receptors originate from a human donor with aplastic anemia.

V usage is TRBV7-8 and J usage is TRBJ2-7, with TRBD1 identical over 7 bases. V lost 2 bases and J lost 6; bases outside the gene matches: 7. CDR1 is SGHVS and CDR2 is FQNEAQ in the germline V gene. The CDR3 has 14 residues. The CDR3 region is CASSLTDRTLEQYF. The CDR3 nucleotides read TGTGCCAGCAGCTTAACGGACAGGACCCTCGAGCAGTACTTC.

Note on this clonotype: The missing conserved phenylalanine or tryptophan at the end of this CDR3 makes a read error likely. It is unclear where the CDR3 begins or ends on the DNA, so no DNA is shown, and the CDR3 is as TCRdb lists it. The chain combines TRBV7-3 with TRBJ2-5; the D call in the table, TRBD1, was not verified against the DNA. The CDR3 length is 12 residues, termini included. Germline CDR1 is SGHTA and CDR2 is FQGTGA. The chain's CDR3 is CAGLGGAGTEYY.

The rearrangement joins TRBV24-1 to TRBJ2-1, with TRBD2 matching 12 bases. With V trimmed by 2 bases and J by 8 bases, 6 bases remained unmatched. CDR1 and CDR2 (germline): KGHDR, SFDVKD. The length of the CDR3 is 16 residues. CDR3 DNA sequence: TGTGCCACCAGTGATTCTAGCGGGGGGGCCATTTATGAGCAGTTCTTC. Residues: CATSDSSGGAIYEQFF.

The V gene is TRBV20-1, the J gene TRBJ1-5, with D hard to call. Trimming took 6 bases from V and 6 from J, leaving 15 bases between them. Germline V gene sequence: CDR1 DFQATT, CDR2 SNEGSKA (reference sequence). The length of the CDR3 is 13 residues. CDR3 loop: CSAKGILGQPQHF. Written as DNA, the CDR3 is TGCAGTGCCAAAGGAATTTTGGGTCAGCCCCAGCATTTT.

V and J are TRBV7-6 and TRBJ2-3; D may be TRBD1 (6 bases). The CDR3 contains 15 residues. Trimming stripped 4 bases from V and 15 bases from J, with 26 bases between. Germline V gives CDR1 SGHVS, CDR2 FNYEAQ. The CDR3 nucleotides read TGTGCCAGCAGCTCCGCTACAGGGAGCACAGCTTTCTTTTATTTT. Translation gives CASSSATGSTAFFYF.

The chain carries TRBV7-8 and TRBJ1-2; unclear D gene. V lost 0 bases to trimming and J lost 10 bases, with 21 bases between them. The CDR3 spans 16 residues. Germline V CDR1 and CDR2: SGHVS, FQNEAQ. The CDR3 sequence: CASSLAGGRDVQYYTF. The CDR3 coding sequence is TGTGCCAGCAGCTTAGCGGGAGGCCGCGATGTACAGTACTACACCTTC.

On this clonotype itself: It is likely a read error, because the conserved phenylalanine at the end of the CDR3 is missing. The CDR3 is CASSVLEPLLSEQYS. The CDR3 DNA reads TGTGCCAGCAGCGTGCTAGAGCCCCTGCTCAGCGAGCAGTACTCC. V usage is TRBV7-9 and J usage is TRBJ2-7; D is undetermined. CDR1 and CDR2 (germline): SEHNR, FQNEAQ (reference sequence). Trimming stripped 5 bases from V and 6 bases from J, with 20 bases between. The CDR3 spans 15 residues.

The V and J genes are TRBV7-8 and TRBJ2-7; weak D call: TRBD2 (6 bases). Germline V gene data show CDR1 as SGHVS and CDR2 as FQNEAQ. This CDR3 is built from 16 residues. The V end was cut by 0 bases, the J end by 4 bases, with 16 bases between. CDR3 nucleotides: TGTGCCAGCAGCTTAGCGGGAGGTCCAGGTCCATACGAGCAGTACGTC. Its protein is CASSLAGGPGPYEQYV.

The chain couples TRBV9 to TRBJ2-7; weak D call: TRBD1 (5 bases). Deletions cut 3 bases from V and 13 bases from J, with 23 bases between. This CDR3 is built from 14 residues. Germline assignment: CDR1 SGDLS and CDR2 YYNGEE. The CDR3 DNA is TGTGCCAGCAGCGCCGAAGGGGCCCCGAAGGATGACTACTTC. This gives the protein CASSAEGAPKDDYF.

As regards this clonotype: The junction departs from the called germline gene at one end, perhaps through a read error. The rearrangement uses TRBV5-1 and TRBJ2-2, with D hard to call. CDR1 and CDR2 (germline): SGHRS, YFSETQ. The CDR3 length is 17 residues. The CDR3: CASSDYSINTNIGELFF. The DNA of the CDR3 is TGCGCCAGCAGCGATTACAGCATCAACACGAACATCGGGGAGCTGTTTTTT.

With regard to this clonotype: The conserved closing phenylalanine or tryptophan is absent in this CDR3, likely reflecting a read error. It is unclear where the CDR3 begins or ends on the DNA, so no DNA is shown, and the CDR3 is as TCRdb lists it. This chain links TRBV7-9 with TRBJ2-5; the table's D call of TRBD2 was not tested on the DNA. The CDR3 spans 12 amino acids, including both terminal residues. From germline, CDR1 is SEHNR and CDR2 FQNEAQ (reference sequence). The CDR3 is CASSCERSGGCD.

V usage is TRBV5-5 and J usage is TRBJ1-2; D is possibly TRBD1 (6 bases). The V end was cut by 0 bases, the J end by 1 base, with 7 bases between. The V gene's germline CDR1 is SGHKS and CDR2 YYEKEE (reference sequence). This CDR3 is built from 14 residues. This CDR3 reads CASSLVGGNYGYTF. CDR3 nucleotides: TGTGCCAGCAGCTTGGTAGGGGGTAACTATGGCTACACCTTC.

This clonotype has more than one count but fewer than ten. V and J are TRBV7-9 and TRBJ2-3; 8 bases agree with TRBD2. The CDR3 is 14 amino acids. In germline, CDR1 is SEHNR, CDR2 FQNEAQ (reference sequence). The ends lost 3 bases at V and 9 bases at J; junction bases unmatched: 8. The CDR3 loop is CASSFAGGAETQYF. CDR3 DNA sequence: TGTGCCAGCAGCTTTGCGGGAGGCGCCGAGACGCAGTATTTT.